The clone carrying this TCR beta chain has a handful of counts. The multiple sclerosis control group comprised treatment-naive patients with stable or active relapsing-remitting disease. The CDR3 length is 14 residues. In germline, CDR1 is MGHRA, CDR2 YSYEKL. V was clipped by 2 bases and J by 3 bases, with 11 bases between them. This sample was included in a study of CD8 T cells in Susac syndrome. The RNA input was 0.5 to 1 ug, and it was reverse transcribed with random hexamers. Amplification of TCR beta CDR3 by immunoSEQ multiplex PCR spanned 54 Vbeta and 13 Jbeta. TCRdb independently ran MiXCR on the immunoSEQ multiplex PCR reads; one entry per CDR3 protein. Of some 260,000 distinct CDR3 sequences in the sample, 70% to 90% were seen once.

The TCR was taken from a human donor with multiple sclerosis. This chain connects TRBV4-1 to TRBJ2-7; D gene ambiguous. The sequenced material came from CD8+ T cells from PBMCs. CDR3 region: CASSQNFNSYEQYF. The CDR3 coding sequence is TGCGCCAGCAGCCAAAATTTCAACAGCTACGAGCAGTACTTC.